This T cell receptor (beta chain) was captured by sequencing in a study of blood T cells in healthy people across ages. As to this clonotype: The antigen remains undetermined. An end of the junction differs from the germline gene, which may be a read error.

A sample-barcoded 5' primer and a J-beta primer mix were used in a second PCR of about 7 to 12 cycles. TCRdb re-called the 5' RACE reads with MiXCR, one entry per CDR3 protein. The data hold fewer than 2,000,000 distinct CDR3 sequences, with around 40% observed a single time. Study-level results: Getting older went along with TCR beta diversity per million T cells dropping roughly linearly. The study lacked donor CMV status, which possibly confounded expanded clonotype changes. Percentage of naive T cells showed a strong correlation with TCR beta diversity.

The V gene's germline CDR1 is SGHTA and CDR2 FQGTGA. The CDR3 runs 15 residues. Donation came from healthy Caucasian individuals in Russia who were aged about 6 to 90. The sequenced sample consisted of blood. The source of this sequence is a human donor in good health. The rearrangement links TRBV7-3 to TRBJ1-6; a weak D match, TRBD1 (6 bases). The CDR3 loop reads CVSSSGGLVNSPLHF. CDR3 sequence (DNA): TGTGTCAGCAGCTCCGGGGGGCTCGTTAATTCACCCCTCCACTTT.